This T cell receptor (beta chain) came from a study of beta chain features in type 1 diabetes. This clone showed up just once. CDR1 SNHLY and CDR2 FYNNEI come from the germline V gene. The V end was cut by 5 bases, the J end by 10 bases, with 8 bases between. This CDR3 is 10 amino acids long. Every bit of the isolated RNA underwent reverse transcription, so sequencing read expressed TCRB transcripts. TCRdb's table, derived via immunoSEQ multiplex PCR, lists solely in-frame clones and lacks some. Of about 350,000 clones in the sample, 15% to 20% were seen once. J is TRBJ1-2 and V is TRBV2, with a tentative D call TRBD1 (5 bases). This sequence was found in a woman under 30 in good health. The source material was naive CD4+ T cells from blood. DNA for the CDR3: TGTGCCAGCAGTAGACAGATCTACACCTTC. Protein: CASSRQIYTF.